The subject of this entry is one T cell receptor (beta chain). The data were obtained in a study of control samples from healthy donors and cancer patients. With 0 bases removed from V and 0 bases from J, the gap between germline ends came to 8 bases. The CDR3 is 15 residues long. CDR1 is LGHNA and CDR2 is YSLEER in the germline V gene. TCRdb keeps only in-frame clones here, not all; method: immunoSEQ multiplex PCR. Of around 42,000 clones in the sample, 83% were seen once. This chain joins TRBV4-3 and TRBJ1-1; D unclear. The receptor comes from a man in his fifties or sixties in good health. Source material: blood. CDR3 protein: CASSQDWRVNTEAFF. For the CDR3, the DNA is TGCGCCAGCAGCCAAGATTGGAGAGTGAACACTGAAGCTTTCTTT.